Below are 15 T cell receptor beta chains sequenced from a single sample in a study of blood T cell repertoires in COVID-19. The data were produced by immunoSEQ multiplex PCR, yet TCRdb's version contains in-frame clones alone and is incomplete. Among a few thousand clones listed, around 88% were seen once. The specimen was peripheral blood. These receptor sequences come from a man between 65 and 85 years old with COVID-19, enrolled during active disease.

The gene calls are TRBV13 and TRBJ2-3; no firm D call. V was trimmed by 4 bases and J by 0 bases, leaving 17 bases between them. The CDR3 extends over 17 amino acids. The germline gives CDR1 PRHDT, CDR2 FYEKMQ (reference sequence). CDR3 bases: TGTGCCAGCAGCTCCGCCTCACAAGAATTTAGCACAGATACGCAGTATTTT. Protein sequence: CASSSASQEFSTDTQYF.

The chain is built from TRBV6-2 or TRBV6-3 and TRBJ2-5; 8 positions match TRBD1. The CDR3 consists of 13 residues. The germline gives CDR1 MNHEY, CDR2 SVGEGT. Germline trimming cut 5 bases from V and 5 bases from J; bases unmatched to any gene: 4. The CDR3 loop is CASSRTGRETQYF. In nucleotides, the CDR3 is TGTGCCAGCAGTAGGACAGGGAGGGAGACCCAGTACTTC.

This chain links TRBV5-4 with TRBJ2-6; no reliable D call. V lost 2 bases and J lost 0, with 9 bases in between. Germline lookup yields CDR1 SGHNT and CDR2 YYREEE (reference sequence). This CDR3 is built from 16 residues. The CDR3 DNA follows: TGTGCCAGCAGCTTAACATACAGCTCTGGGGCCAACGTCCTGACTTTC. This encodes CASSLTYSSGANVLTF.

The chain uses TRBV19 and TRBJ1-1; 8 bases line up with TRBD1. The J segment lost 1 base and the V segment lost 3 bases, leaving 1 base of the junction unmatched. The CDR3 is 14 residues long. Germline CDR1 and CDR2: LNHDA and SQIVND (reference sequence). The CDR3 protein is CASSIGTGNTEAFF. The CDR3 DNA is TGTGCCAGTAGTATTGGGACAGGGAACACTGAAGCTTTCTTT.

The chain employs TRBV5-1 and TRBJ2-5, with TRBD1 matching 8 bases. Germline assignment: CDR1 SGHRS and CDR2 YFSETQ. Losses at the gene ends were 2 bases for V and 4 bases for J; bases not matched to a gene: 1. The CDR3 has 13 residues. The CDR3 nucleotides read TGCGCCAGCAGCTTAACAGGGGGAGAGACCCAGTACTTC. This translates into CASSLTGGETQYF.

As DNA, the CDR3 is TGTGCCAGCCGCTCCTGGGGCGCTAGCTCCTACGAGCAGTACTTC. It specifies CASRSWGASSYEQYF. The chain has TRBV5-4 and TRBJ2-7; maybe TRBD1 (5 bases). Trimming took off 7 bases at V and 0 bases at J, with 17 bases between the two ends. The CDR3 runs 15 residues. Germline CDR1 is SGHNT and CDR2 is YYREEE (reference sequence).

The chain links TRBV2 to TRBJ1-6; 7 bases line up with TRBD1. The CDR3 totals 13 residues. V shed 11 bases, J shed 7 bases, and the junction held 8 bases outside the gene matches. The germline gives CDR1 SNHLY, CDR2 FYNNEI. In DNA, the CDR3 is TGTGCCGGCACCGGGACAGAAAATTCACCCCTCCACTTT. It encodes CAGTGTENSPLHF.

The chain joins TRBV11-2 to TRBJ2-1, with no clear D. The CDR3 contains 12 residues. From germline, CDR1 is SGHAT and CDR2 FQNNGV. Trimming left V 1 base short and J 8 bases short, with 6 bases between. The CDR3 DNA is TGTGCCAGCAGCTTAGGTTTCGATGAGCAGTTCTTC. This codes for CASSLGFDEQFF.

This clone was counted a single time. For the CDR3, the DNA is TGTGCCAGCAGCACGGGACAGGGAGTTCGCGGCTACACCTTC. Encoded protein: CASSTGQGVRGYTF. The J gene is TRBJ1-2, the V gene TRBV5-4; 9 nucleotides agree with TRBD1. The trim removed 4 bases at V and 8 bases at J, leaving 9 bases unmatched. Germline V CDR1 and CDR2: SGHNT, YYREEE (reference sequence). The CDR3 runs to 14 residues.

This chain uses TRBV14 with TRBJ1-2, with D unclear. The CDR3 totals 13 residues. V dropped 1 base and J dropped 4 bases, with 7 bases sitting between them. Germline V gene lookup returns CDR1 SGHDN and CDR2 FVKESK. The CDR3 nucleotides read TGTGCCAGCAGCCAAGTAGAGGGCTATGGCTACACCTTC. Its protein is CASSQVEGYGYTF.

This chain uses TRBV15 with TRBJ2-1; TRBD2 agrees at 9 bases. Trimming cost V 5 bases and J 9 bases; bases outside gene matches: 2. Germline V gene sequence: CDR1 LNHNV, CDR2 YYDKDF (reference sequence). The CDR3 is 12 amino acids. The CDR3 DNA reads TGTGCCACCAGCGGGCGGGGGGGTGAGCAGTTCTTC. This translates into CATSGRGGEQFF.

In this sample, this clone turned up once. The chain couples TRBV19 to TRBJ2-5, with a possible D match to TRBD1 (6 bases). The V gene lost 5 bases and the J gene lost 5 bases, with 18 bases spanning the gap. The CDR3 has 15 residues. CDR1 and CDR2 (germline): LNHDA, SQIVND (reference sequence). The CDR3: CASSPGTWTAETQYF. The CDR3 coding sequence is TGTGCCAGTAGTCCGGGGACATGGACCGCGGAGACCCAGTACTTC.

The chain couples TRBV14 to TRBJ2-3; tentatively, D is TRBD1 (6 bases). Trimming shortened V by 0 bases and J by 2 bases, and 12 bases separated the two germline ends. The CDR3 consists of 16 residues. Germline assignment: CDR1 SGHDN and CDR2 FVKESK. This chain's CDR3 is CASSQDSGVYTDTQYF. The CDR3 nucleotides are TGTGCCAGCAGCCAAGACTCAGGGGTATACACAGATACGCAGTATTTT.

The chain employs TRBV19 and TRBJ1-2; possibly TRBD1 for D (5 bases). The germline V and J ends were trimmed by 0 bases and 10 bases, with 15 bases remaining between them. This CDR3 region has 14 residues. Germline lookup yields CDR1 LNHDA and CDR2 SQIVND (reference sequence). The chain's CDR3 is CASSIDPDRTLYTF. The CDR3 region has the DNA TGTGCCAGTAGTATAGACCCCGACAGAACTCTCTACACCTTC.

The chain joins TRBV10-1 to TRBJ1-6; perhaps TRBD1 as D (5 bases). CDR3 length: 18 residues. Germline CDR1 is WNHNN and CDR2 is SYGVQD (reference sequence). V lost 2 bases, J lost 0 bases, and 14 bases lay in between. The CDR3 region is CASSEGRDDSSYNSPLHF. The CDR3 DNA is TGCGCCAGCAGTGAGGGGCGGGACGACAGCTCCTATAATTCACCCCTCCACTTT.